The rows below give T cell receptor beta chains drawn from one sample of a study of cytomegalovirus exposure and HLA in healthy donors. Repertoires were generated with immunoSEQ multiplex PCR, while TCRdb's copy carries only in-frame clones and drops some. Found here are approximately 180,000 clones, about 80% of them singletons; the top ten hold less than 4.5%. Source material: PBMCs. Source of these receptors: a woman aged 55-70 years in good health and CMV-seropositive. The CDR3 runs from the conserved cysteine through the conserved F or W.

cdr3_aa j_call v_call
CASSIKSGRGGEQYF TRBJ2-7 TRBV19
CASGHNQGAGAGELFF TRBJ2-2 TRBV12-5
CASSHPGLTSYTQYF TRBJ2-3 TRBV4-1
CASSQEGQGGANVLTF TRBJ2-6 TRBV4-2
CASSPMDRVREQYF TRBJ2-7 TRBV18
CASSLASRATLKNTGELFF TRBJ2-2 TRBV7-2
CASSEQFNEQFF TRBJ2-1 TRBV19
CASSPGLAITDTQYF TRBJ2-3 TRBV5-6
CASSAGTGKNTQYF TRBJ2-3 TRBV9
CASSLASGLAGSTDTQYF TRBJ2-3 TRBV28
CASSGGPRGEKNIQYF TRBJ2-4 TRBV9
CASSVGTGGAASGYTF TRBJ1-2 TRBV7-6
CASSLLGSTF TRBJ1-2 TRBV5-1
CASRLAGVTYEQYF TRBJ2-7 TRBV27
CSSETQYF TRBJ2-5 TRBV19
CASSISETGGQQYF TRBJ2-7 TRBV19
CASSIDSGGGETQYF TRBJ2-5 TRBV11-2
CASSLALGGGIYGYTF TRBJ1-2 TRBV7-2
CASSSGRGRDEKLFF TRBJ1-4 TRBV11-2
CASRRGLAEETQYF TRBJ2-5 TRBV5-1
CASSQWGQGDGYTF TRBJ1-2 TRBV4-3
CASRLTGSNQPQHF TRBJ1-5 TRBV6-1
CASNRQGAEQYF TRBJ2-7 TRBV6-5
CASSYEGSYEQYF TRBJ2-7 TRBV2
CASSYSGQGYGYTF TRBJ1-2 TRBV6-5
CAWRGTSGWAQYF TRBJ2-5 TRBV30
CASSSTTRETQYF TRBJ2-5 TRBV7-3
CASSEIGADTGELFF TRBJ2-2 TRBV2
CASSEIPTGDSYNEQFF TRBJ2-1 TRBV6-1
CASSPTRGDTGELFF TRBJ2-2 TRBV7-9
CASSLMLGENEQFF TRBJ2-1 TRBV5-1
CASTPEKRRSQETQYF TRBJ2-5 TRBV5-4
CASSGGLYTGELFF TRBJ2-2 TRBV28
CASSVVGQGSNQPQHF TRBJ1-5 TRBV9
CASGDRGPDGEQYF TRBJ2-7 TRBV5-1
CAWSSGSGQPQHF TRBJ1-5 TRBV30
CASSGTGSNQPQHF TRBJ1-5 TRBV10-2
CASSERDPGTGAVETQYF TRBJ2-5 TRBV4-1
CASSETAGTNTQYF TRBJ2-3 TRBV6-1
CASTSSVGYEQYF TRBJ2-7 TRBV6-5
CASRASGTVNSPLHF TRBJ1-6 TRBV6-5
CASSLEGGGNQPQHF TRBJ1-5 TRBV7-2
CAWSLTVYNEQFF TRBJ2-1 TRBV30
CASNRGQREKLFF TRBJ1-4 TRBV19
CASRGGGTTGELFF TRBJ2-2 TRBV5-1
CASGADSNQPQHF TRBJ1-5 TRBV12-5
CASSELGRGLYNEQFF TRBJ2-1 TRBV6-1
CASSFYPRGDTQYF TRBJ2-3 TRBV5-6
CASSPGGGGNQPQHF TRBJ1-5 TRBV6-5
CSVEDRGTETDTQYF TRBJ2-3 TRBV29-1
CASSTTGAFTGELFF TRBJ2-2 TRBV5-1
CAWTFSGQMGYTF TRBJ1-2 TRBV30
CASSGSSGYSYNEQFF TRBJ2-1 TRBV19
CASTGEGNTEAFF TRBJ1-1 TRBV2